This passage covers 9 T cell receptor beta chains from one sample sequenced in a study of CD8+ T cells in alopecia areata. It was cDNA, reverse transcribed from extracted RNA, that served as the sequencing template. Repertoires were generated with immunoSEQ multiplex PCR, while TCRdb's copy carries only in-frame clones and drops some. The table shows about 4,200 clones, with approximately 70% occurring only once. The sample comprised skin. The receptor set was obtained from a human donor in good health.

The chain combines TRBV11-2 with TRBJ2-2; tentative D call: TRBD1 (5 bases). This CDR3 is 15 amino acids long. With 0 bases removed from V and 8 bases from J, the gap between germline ends came to 13 bases. Germline lookup yields CDR1 SGHAT and CDR2 FQNNGV. Here the CDR3 reads CASSLDPRVSGELFF. The CDR3 DNA sequence: TGTGCCAGCAGCTTAGATCCCAGGGTATCTGGGGAGCTGTTTTTT.

This chain joins TRBV2 and TRBJ1-5; a possible D gene is TRBD1 (5 bases). The length of the CDR3 is 15 residues. V gave up 4 bases and J gave up 3 bases, with 13 bases separating them. In germline, CDR1 is SNHLY, CDR2 FYNNEI. CDR3 protein: CASSGKGLDNQPQHF. Here the CDR3 DNA reads TGTGCCAGCAGTGGTAAGGGGCTTGACAATCAGCCCCAGCATTTT.

For the CDR3, the DNA is TGTGCCAGCACCTTCCACATGAACACTGAAGCTTTCTTT. Its protein is CASTFHMNTEAFF. This chain connects TRBV11-2 to TRBJ1-1, with D uncertain. This CDR3 region has 13 residues. Deletions cut 7 bases from V and 0 bases from J, with 9 bases between. CDR1 is SGHAT, CDR2 FQNNGV, per germline.

The chain has TRBV9 and TRBJ2-2; a weak D match, TRBD2 (6 bases). CDR1 is SGDLS, CDR2 YYNGEE, per germline. The CDR3 is 14 amino acids. V lost 3 bases and J 6 bases, leaving 12 bases between the germline ends. CDR3 nucleotide sequence: TGTGCCAGCAGCGAGTTTGCGGGACCCGGGGAGCTGTTTTTT. Amino acid sequence: CASSEFAGPGELFF.

The chain joins TRBV5-5 to TRBJ2-7; no reliable D call. Germline V gives CDR1 SGHKS, CDR2 YYEKEE (reference sequence). V shed 2 bases and J shed 2 bases, with 11 bases lying between them. The CDR3 is made up of 14 amino acids. CDR3: CASSLGVMPYEQYF. The CDR3 bases are TGTGCCAGCAGCTTAGGAGTTATGCCCTACGAGCAGTACTTC.

This clone has more than one count but fewer than ten. The V gene is TRBV7-3, the J gene TRBJ2-1; D possibly uses TRBD1 or TRBD2 (7 bases each). The CDR3 contains 15 residues. V lost 5 bases and J lost 2, with 13 bases in between. Germline CDR1 reads SGHTA; CDR2 reads FQGTGA. CDR3 sequence (DNA): TGTGCCAGCAGCGCGTCAGGGGGGGCCTACAATGAGCAGTTCTTC. It translates to CASSASGGAYNEQFF.

In regard to this clone: The junction does not match germline at one end; this may be a read error. The chain recombines TRBV28 with TRBJ2-7, with 9 bases matching TRBD1. CDR1 and CDR2 from the germline V gene are MDHEN and SYDVKM. The CDR3 has 14 residues. The CDR3 nucleotides are TGTGCCAGCAGCTGGACAGGGGAAACCTACGGGCAGTACTTC. This sequence encodes CASSWTGETYGQYF.

The chain carries TRBV5-1 and TRBJ2-7; no clear D. Trimming left V 1 base short and J 3 bases short, with 5 bases between. This CDR3 has 12 amino acids. The V gene's germline CDR1 is SGHRS and CDR2 YFSETQ. This CDR3 reads CASSLYGYEQYF. CDR3 coding DNA: TGCGCCAGCAGCTTGTACGGCTACGAGCAGTACTTC.

The V call is TRBV18, the J call TRBJ2-3; D gene ambiguous. Trimming cost V 5 bases and J 5 bases, with 11 bases left between them. Per germline, CDR1 KGHSH and CDR2 LQKENI. This CDR3 region has 13 residues. CDR3 in DNA: TGTGCCAGCTCAGCTCTTCGGGTAGATACGCAGTATTTT. This translates into CASSALRVDTQYF. Full variable domain (remainder filled in from reference TRBV18 and TRBJ2-3): NAGVMQNPRHLVRRRGQEARLRCSPMKGHSHVYWYRQLPEEGLKFMVYLQKENIIDESGMPKERFSAEFPKEGPSILRIQQVVRGDSAAYFCASSALRVDTQYFGPGTRLTVL.